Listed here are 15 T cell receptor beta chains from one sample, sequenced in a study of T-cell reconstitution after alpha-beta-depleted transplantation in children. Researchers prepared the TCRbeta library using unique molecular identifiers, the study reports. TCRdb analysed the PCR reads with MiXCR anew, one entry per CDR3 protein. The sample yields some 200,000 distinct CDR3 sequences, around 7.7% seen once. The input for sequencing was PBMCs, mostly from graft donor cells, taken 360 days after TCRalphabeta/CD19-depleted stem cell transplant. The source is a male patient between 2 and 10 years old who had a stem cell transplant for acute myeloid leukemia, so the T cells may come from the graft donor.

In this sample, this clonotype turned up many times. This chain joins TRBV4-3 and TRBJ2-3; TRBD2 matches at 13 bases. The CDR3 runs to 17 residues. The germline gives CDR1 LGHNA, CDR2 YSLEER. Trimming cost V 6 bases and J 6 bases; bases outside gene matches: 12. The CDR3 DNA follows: TGCGCCAGCAGTCAGACTAGCGGGAGGCCCATCGGGGATACGCAGTATTTT. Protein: CASSQTSGRPIGDTQYF.

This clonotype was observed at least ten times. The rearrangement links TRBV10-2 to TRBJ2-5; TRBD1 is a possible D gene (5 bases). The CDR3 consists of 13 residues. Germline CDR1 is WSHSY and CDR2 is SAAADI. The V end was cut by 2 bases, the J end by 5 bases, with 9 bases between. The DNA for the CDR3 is TGCGCCAGCAGTGAGCTGGGGCGCGAGACCCAGTACTTC. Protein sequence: CASSELGRETQYF.

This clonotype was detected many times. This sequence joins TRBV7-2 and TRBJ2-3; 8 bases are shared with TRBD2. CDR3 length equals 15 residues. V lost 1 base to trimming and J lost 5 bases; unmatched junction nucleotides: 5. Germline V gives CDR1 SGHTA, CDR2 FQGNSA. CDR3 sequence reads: CASSLEGRGGDTQYF. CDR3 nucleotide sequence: TGTGCCAGCAGCTTAGAGGGACGGGGGGGAGATACGCAGTATTTT.

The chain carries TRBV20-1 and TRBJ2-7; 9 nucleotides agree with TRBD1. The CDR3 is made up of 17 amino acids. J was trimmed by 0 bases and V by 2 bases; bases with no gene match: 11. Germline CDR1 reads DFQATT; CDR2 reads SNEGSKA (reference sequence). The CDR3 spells CSARPPTGGADSYEQYV. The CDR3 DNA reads TGCAGTGCTAGACCCCCTACAGGGGGCGCCGACTCCTACGAGCAGTACGTC.

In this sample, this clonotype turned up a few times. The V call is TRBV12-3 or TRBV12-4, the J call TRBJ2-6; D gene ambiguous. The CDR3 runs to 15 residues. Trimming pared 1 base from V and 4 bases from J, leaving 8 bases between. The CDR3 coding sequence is TGTGCCAGCAGTTTAGGGGGTACCGGGGCCAACGTCCTGACTTTC. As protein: CASSLGGTGANVLTF.

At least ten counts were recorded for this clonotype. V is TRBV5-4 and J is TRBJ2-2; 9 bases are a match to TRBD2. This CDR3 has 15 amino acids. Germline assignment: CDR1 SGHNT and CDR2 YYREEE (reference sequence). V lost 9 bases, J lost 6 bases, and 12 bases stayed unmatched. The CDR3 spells CAIRLSGSVSGELFF. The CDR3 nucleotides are TGTGCCATCCGTCTTAGCGGGAGTGTCTCCGGGGAGCTGTTTTTT. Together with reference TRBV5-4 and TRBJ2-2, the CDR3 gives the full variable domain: ETGVTQSPTHLIKTRGQQVTLRCSSQSGHNTVSWYQQALGQGPQFIFQYYREEENGRGNFPPRFSGLQFPNYSSELNVNALELDDSALYLCAIRLSGSVSGELFFGEGSRLTVL.

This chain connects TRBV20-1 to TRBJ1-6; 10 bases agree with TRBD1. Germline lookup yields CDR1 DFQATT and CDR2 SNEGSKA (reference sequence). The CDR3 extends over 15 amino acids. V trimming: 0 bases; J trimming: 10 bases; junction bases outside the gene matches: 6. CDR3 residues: CSARDWDRGYSPLHF. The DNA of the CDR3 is TGCAGTGCTAGAGATTGGGACAGGGGTTACTCACCCCTCCACTTT.

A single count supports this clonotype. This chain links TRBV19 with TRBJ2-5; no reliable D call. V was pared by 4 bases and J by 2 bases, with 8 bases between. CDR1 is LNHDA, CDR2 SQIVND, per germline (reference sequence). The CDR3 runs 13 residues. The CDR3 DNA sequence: TGTGCCAGTAGTAGGCCAGAACAAGAGACCCAGTACTTC. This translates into CASSRPEQETQYF.

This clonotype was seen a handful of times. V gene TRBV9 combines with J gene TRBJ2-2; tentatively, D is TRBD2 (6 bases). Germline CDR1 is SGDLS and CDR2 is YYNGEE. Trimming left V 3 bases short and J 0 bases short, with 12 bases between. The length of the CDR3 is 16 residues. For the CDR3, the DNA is TGTGCCAGCAGCGAATACGGGGGAACGAACACCGGGGAGCTGTTTTTT. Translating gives CASSEYGGTNTGELFF.

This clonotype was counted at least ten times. CDR3 in amino acids: CSASSGPYNSPLHF. CDR3 DNA sequence: TGCAGTGCTAGTTCGGGACCGTATAATTCACCCCTCCACTTT. This chain connects TRBV20-1 to TRBJ1-6, with D possibly being TRBD1 (5 bases). The CDR3 has 14 residues. Trimming took off 3 bases at V and 4 bases at J, with 10 bases between the two ends. Germline values: CDR1 DFQATT, CDR2 SNEGSKA (reference sequence).

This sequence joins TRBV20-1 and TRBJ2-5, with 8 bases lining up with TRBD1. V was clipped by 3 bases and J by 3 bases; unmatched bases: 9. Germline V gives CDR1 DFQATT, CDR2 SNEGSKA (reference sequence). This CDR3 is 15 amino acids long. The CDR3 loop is CSASRRQGLEETQYF. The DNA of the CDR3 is TGCAGTGCTAGTCGTCGACAGGGGCTGGAAGAGACCCAGTACTTC.

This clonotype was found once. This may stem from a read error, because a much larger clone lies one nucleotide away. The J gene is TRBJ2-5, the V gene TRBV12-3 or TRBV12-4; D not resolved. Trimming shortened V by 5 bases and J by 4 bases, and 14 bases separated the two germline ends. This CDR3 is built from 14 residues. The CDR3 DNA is TGTGCCAGCAGTACATATGGGGTCCGAGAGACCCAGTACTTC. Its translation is CASSTYGVRETQYF.

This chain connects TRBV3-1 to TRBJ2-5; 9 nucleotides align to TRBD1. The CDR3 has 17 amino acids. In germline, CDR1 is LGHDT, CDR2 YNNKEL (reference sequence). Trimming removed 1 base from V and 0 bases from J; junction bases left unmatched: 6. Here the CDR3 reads CASSQVGGQGNQETQYF. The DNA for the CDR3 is TGTGCCAGCAGCCAAGTTGGGGGACAGGGCAACCAAGAGACCCAGTACTTC.

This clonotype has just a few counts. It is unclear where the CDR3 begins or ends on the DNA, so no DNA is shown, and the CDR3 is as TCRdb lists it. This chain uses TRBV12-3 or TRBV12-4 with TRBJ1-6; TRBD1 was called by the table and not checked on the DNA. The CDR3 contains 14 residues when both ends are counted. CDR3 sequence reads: CASILDRGHSPLHF.

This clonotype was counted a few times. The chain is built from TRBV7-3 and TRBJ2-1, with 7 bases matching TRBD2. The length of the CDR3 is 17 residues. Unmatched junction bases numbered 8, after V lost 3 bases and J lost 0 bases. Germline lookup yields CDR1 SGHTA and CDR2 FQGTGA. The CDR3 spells CASSFRGRGYSYNEQFF. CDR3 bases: TGTGCCAGCAGCTTTCGCGGGAGAGGGTACTCCTACAATGAGCAGTTCTTC.